The 26 T cell receptor beta chains listed next were all sequenced from one sample in a study of tumor and adjacent non-tumor tissue in lung cancer. The library came from three nested PCR rounds adapted from ARM-PCR protocols. TCRdb re-called the multiplex PCR reads through MiXCR, storing one row per CDR3 protein. Of roughly 93,000 distinct CDR3 sequences listed, around 71% are singletons. RNA was extracted from bulk tissue without any cell sorting. Specimen: lung tumor tissue. Source of these receptors: a man between 60 and 75 years old with non-small cell lung cancer.

In its sample, this clonotype was seen once. Since no conserved phenylalanine or tryptophan closes the CDR3, a read error is the likely cause. The chain links TRBV24-1 to TRBJ2-3; the D is unclear. Trimming pared 4 bases from V and 3 bases from J, leaving 13 bases between. The germline CDR1 and CDR2 sequences are KGHDR and SFDVKD. The CDR3 spans 15 residues. The CDR3 loop reads CATSDSRTITDTQYS. In DNA, the CDR3 is TGTGCCACCAGTGACAGCCGGACCATTACAGATACGCAGTATTCT.

Comments on this clonotype: The junction and the germline gene differ at one end; a read error may be behind it. The chain employs TRBV29-1 and TRBJ2-3, with D tentatively TRBD1 or TRBD2 (5 bases each). The CDR3 is 12 residues long. Germline-derived CDR1 and CDR2 are SQVTM and ANQGSEA. The CDR3 here is CSVEQAGDTQFF. DNA for the CDR3: TGTAGCGTTGAACAGGCAGGAGATACGCAGTTTTTT.

This clonotype was observed at least ten times. This rearrangement joins TRBV6-5 to TRBJ2-2; 9 positions match TRBD1. Germline assignment: CDR1 MNHEY and CDR2 SVGAGI. Trimming took 2 bases from V and 2 from J; bases not matched to a gene: 6. CDR3 size: 17 residues. The CDR3 sequence is CASSYRLTGGNTGELFF. The CDR3 DNA reads as TGTGCCAGCAGTTACAGATTGACAGGGGGAAACACCGGGGAGCTGTTTTTT.

The chain couples TRBV11-2 to TRBJ2-1; 9 bases match TRBD1. Germline values: CDR1 SGHAT, CDR2 FQNNGV. The CDR3 runs 18 residues. Here the CDR3 DNA reads TGTACCGGCAGCTTGAGAAACAGCGGGACAGGGAAATACAATGAGCAGTTCTTC. Protein product: CTGSLRNSGTGKYNEQFF.

Of note for this clonotype: This may arise from a read error, as a much more abundant clone is one base away. The CDR3 DNA reads TGTGCCAGCTGCTTATCCCGGGCCGGGGAGCTGTTTTTT. As protein: CASCLSRAGELFF. The J gene is TRBJ2-2, the V gene TRBV7-3; D call uncertain. From germline, CDR1 is SGHTA and CDR2 FQGTGA. CDR3 size: 13 residues. The whole variable domain, remainder taken from reference TRBV7-3 and TRBJ2-2, is GAGVSQTPSNKVTEKGKYVELRCDPISGHTALYWYRQSLGQGPEFLIYFQGTGAADDSGLPNDRFFAVRPEGSVSTLKIQRTERGDSAVYLCASCLSRAGELFFGEGSRLTVL.

In its sample, this clonotype was seen a few times. This may be a read error, as it is one base from a much larger clone. The J gene is TRBJ2-7, the V gene TRBV12-3 or TRBV12-4, with D perhaps TRBD1 (5 bases). The CDR3 extends over 13 amino acids. V dropped 6 bases and J dropped 3 bases, with 12 bases sitting between them. As DNA, the CDR3 is TGTGCCAGCAGATTCGGGCAGGGCTACGAGCAGTACTTC. This sequence encodes CASRFGQGYEQYF.

Regarding this clonotype: A much bigger clone sits one base away, suggesting this may be a read error. The chain has TRBV20-1 and TRBJ1-6; 7 nucleotides align to TRBD1. CDR1 is DFQATT, CDR2 SNEGSKA, per germline (reference sequence). This CDR3 spans 14 amino acids. The CDR3 DNA is TGCAATGCTGGATGGACAGGCTATAATTCACCCCTCCACTTT. It translates to CNAGWTGYNSPLHF.

Concerning this clonotype itself: This may stem from a read error, because a much larger clone lies one nucleotide away. The chain recombines TRBV5-4 with TRBJ2-7, with 8 bases matching TRBD2. The CDR3 length is 15 residues. The V segment lost 4 bases and the J segment 5 bases; nucleotides outside the gene matches: 11. Germline V gives CDR1 SGHNT, CDR2 YYREEE (reference sequence). The CDR3 region is CASSPPGLVGDEQYF. The CDR3, as DNA: TGTGCCAGCAGCCCCCCGGGACTAGTGGGAGACGAGCAGTACTTC.

As for this clonotype: The junction and the germline gene differ at one end; a read error may be behind it. The genes are TRBV4-1 and TRBJ1-6; D remains ambiguous. CDR3 length equals 14 residues. CDR1 is MGHRA, CDR2 YSYEKL, per germline. CDR3 amino acids: CASSQDQSTLFLQF. DNA for the CDR3: TGCGCCAGCAGCCAAGATCAAAGCACTCTTTTCCTCCAGTTT.

Worth noting for this clonotype: One end of the junction varies from germline; a read error may be responsible. The chain is built from TRBV6-1 and TRBJ2-7; 7 nucleotides line up with TRBD1. Germline CDR1 reads MNHNS; CDR2 reads SASEGT. This CDR3 is 13 amino acids long. CDR3 protein: CASHRGPTYERYF. DNA of the CDR3: TGTGCTAGCCACAGGGGACCGACATACGAGCGGTACTTC.

The DNA of the CDR3 is TGCGCCAGCAGCCAATTGCCTGCCCTGGAGCTGTTTTTT. Amino acids: CASSQLPALELFF. This chain connects TRBV4-3 to TRBJ2-2; the D is unclear. Germline-derived CDR1 and CDR2 are LGHNA and YSLEER. The length of the CDR3 is 13 residues. V gave up 2 bases and J gave up 10 bases, with 11 bases separating them.

On this clonotype itself: At one boundary the junction diverges from the germline segment, which might be a read error. The CDR3 loop is CASSPGETQNF. CDR3 DNA sequence: TGTGCCAGTAGTCCCGGGGAGACCCAGAACTTC. This chain links TRBV6-5 with TRBJ2-5; D might be TRBD2 (5 bases). The CDR3 extends over 11 amino acids. The germline gives CDR1 MNHEY, CDR2 SVGAGI.

This clonotype has ten or more counts. The V gene is TRBV29-1, the J gene TRBJ2-1, with D possibly being TRBD1 or TRBD2 (5 bases each). The V end lost 4 bases, the J end lost 8 bases, and 12 bases lay between the germline ends. Germline V gene lookup returns CDR1 SQVTM and CDR2 ANQGSEA. The CDR3 has 12 amino acids. Here the CDR3 reads CSVVRGVDEQFF. CDR3 nucleotide sequence: TGCAGCGTTGTCCGAGGGGTCGATGAGCAGTTCTTC.

Regarding this clonotype: Germline is not matched at one junction end, which may reflect a read error. V and J are TRBV5-1 and TRBJ1-5, with D tentatively TRBD1 (6 bases). The CDR3 consists of 17 residues. CDR1 SGHRS and CDR2 YFSETQ come from the germline V gene. This CDR3 is CTSSLAYRGDGDQPQHF. CDR3 nucleotides: TGCACCAGCAGCTTGGCATATAGGGGGGACGGGGATCAGCCCCAGCATTTT.

Note on this clonotype: One end of the junction is discordant with germline, which a read error may explain. The chain couples TRBV4-1 to TRBJ2-1; the match to TRBD2 covers 12 bases. This CDR3 contains 17 residues. CDR1 is MGHRA and CDR2 is YSYEKL in the germline V gene. The CDR3: CVSSQLKTSGSGNEQFF. The CDR3 DNA sequence: TGCGTCAGCAGCCAACTTAAGACTAGCGGGAGCGGGAATGAGCAGTTCTTC.

A word on this clonotype: In this CDR3 the conserved last residue, phenylalanine or tryptophan, is missing, so a read error is likely. J is TRBJ1-5 and V is TRBV12-3 or TRBV12-4; D might be TRBD1 (5 bases). The CDR3 contains 15 residues. The CDR3 is CASSLVAGSSQPQHL. CDR3 nucleotide sequence: TGTGCCAGCAGTTTAGTGGCAGGGAGCAGTCAGCCCCAGCATCTT.

As to this clonotype: The conserved final phenylalanine or tryptophan is absent from the CDR3, which likely points to a read error. J is TRBJ2-4 and V is TRBV4-2; 9 positions agree with TRBD2. This CDR3 region has 19 residues. V was clipped by 5 bases and J by 0 bases; unmatched bases: 14. Germline CDR1 LGHNA, CDR2 YNFKEQ. DNA for the CDR3: TGTGCCAGCAGCAAAGCGCAGACTAGCGGATCGTTAGCCAAAAACATTCAGTACGTC. Translated, it gives CASSKAQTSGSLAKNIQYV.

About this clonotype itself: The junction departs from the called germline gene at one end, perhaps through a read error. V is TRBV4-1 and J is TRBJ2-3; D not certain. Looked up from germline, CDR1 is MGHRA and CDR2 is YSYEKL. This CDR3 comprises 16 residues. The CDR3 here is CASSQDPEQSTDTRYF. The DNA of the CDR3 is TGCGCCAGCAGCCAGGATCCGGAACAGAGCACAGATACGCGGTATTTT.

This chain joins TRBV5-1 and TRBJ1-5; no clear D gene. Looked up from germline, CDR1 is SGHRS and CDR2 is YFSETQ. The V end lost 4 bases, the J end lost 0 bases, and 11 bases lay between the germline ends. This CDR3 contains 15 residues. CDR3 nucleotides: TGCGCCAGCAGCCCGCCGGGGTATAGCAATCAGCCCCAGCATTTT. Translated: CASSPPGYSNQPQHF.

The chain uses TRBV6-6 and TRBJ2-2; possible D gene TRBD2, 6 bases. CDR3 size: 15 residues. The V gene lost 6 bases and the J gene lost 8 bases, with 19 bases spanning the gap. Looked up from germline, CDR1 is MNHNY and CDR2 is SVGAGI (reference sequence). In DNA form, the CDR3 reads TGTGCCAGCAGAGTCGGCGGGAAGGCCGAAGGGGAGCTGTTTTTT. Its protein product is CASRVGGKAEGELFF.

The chain is built from TRBV5-6 and TRBJ1-5; 7 nucleotides align to TRBD1. CDR1 SGHDT and CDR2 YYEEEE come from the germline V gene. This CDR3 contains 16 residues. V gave up 4 bases and J gave up 6 bases; unmatched junction bases: 13. The CDR3 spells CASSLGAGGHTQPQHF. DNA for the CDR3: TGTGCCAGCAGCCTAGGGGCAGGGGGGCACACTCAGCCCCAGCATTTT. Full variable domain (rest looked up from reference TRBV5-6 and TRBJ1-5): DAGVTQSPTHLIKTRGQQVTLRCSPKSGHDTVSWYQQALGQGPQFIFQYYEEEERQRGNFPDRFSGHQFPNYSSELNVNALLLGDSALYLCASSLGAGGHTQPQHFGDGTRLSIL.

CDR3 in amino acids: CAGNLVRAQNNEQFF. The DNA for the CDR3 is TGTGCCGGCAACTTAGTCAGGGCCCAGAACAATGAGCAGTTCTTC. The chain carries TRBV7-9 and TRBJ2-1, with a tentative D call TRBD1 (5 bases). The germline gives CDR1 SEHNR, CDR2 FQNEAQ (reference sequence). The CDR3 contains 15 residues. Deletions cut 11 bases from V and 5 bases from J, with 22 bases between.

The CDR3 sequence is CSVAGSASTDTQYF. The CDR3 DNA reads TGCAGCGTTGCCGGGTCGGCTAGCACAGATACGCAGTATTTT. The chain employs TRBV29-1 and TRBJ2-3; no definite D call. Trimming took off 4 bases at V and 0 bases at J, with 11 bases between the two ends. Germline CDR1 reads SQVTM; CDR2 reads ANQGSEA. This CDR3 has 14 residues.

In regard to this clonotype: The CDR3 carries no conserved terminal phenylalanine or tryptophan, so it likely arises from a read error. The V gene is TRBV20-1, the J gene TRBJ2-2; TRBD1 aligns across 11 bases. Unmatched junction bases numbered 6, after V lost 2 bases and J lost 7 bases. Germline V gene data show CDR1 as DFQATT and CDR2 as SNEGSKA (reference sequence). This CDR3 is built from 15 residues. This CDR3 is CSARKDRGQGGELFS. CDR3 nucleotide sequence: TGCAGTGCTAGAAAGGACAGGGGGCAAGGCGGGGAGCTGTTTTCT.

The gene calls are TRBV4-3 and TRBJ1-2; D is undetermined. Between the trimmed V and J ends, which lost 7 bases and 0 bases, there was a span of 15 bases. The germline V gene has CDR1 LGHNA and CDR2 YSLEER. The CDR3 runs 15 residues. CDR3 in amino acids: CASMPLGPANYGYTF. CDR3 DNA sequence: TGCGCCAGCATGCCCCTCGGCCCTGCTAACTATGGCTACACCTTC.

Many counts were recorded for this clonotype. This CDR3 is CASSTIGEGLMGYTF. DNA of the CDR3: TGTGCCAGCAGTACCATCGGAGAAGGGCTTATGGGCTACACCTTC. The V and J genes are TRBV13 and TRBJ1-2, with D hard to call. Germline assignment: CDR1 PRHDT and CDR2 FYEKMQ (reference sequence). The V gene lost 6 bases and the J gene lost 8 bases, with 22 bases spanning the gap. This CDR3 spans 15 amino acids. Filled out from reference TRBV13 and TRBJ1-2, the complete variable domain reads AAGVIQSPRHLIKEKRETATLKCYPIPRHDTVYWYQQGPGQDPQFLISFYEKMQSDKGSIPDRFSAQQFSDYHSELNMSSLELGDSALYFCASSTIGEGLMGYTFGSGTRLTVV.